The T cell receptor beta chain described here comes from a study of blood T cell repertoires in COVID-19. Overall study: Collection of acute and convalescent COVID-19 samples took place in the United States, Italy and Spain. PBMCs, B-cell-depleted T cells, or T cells provided the cDNA or gDNA that made up the material.

The authors' processing: Nucleated cell counts were estimated from reference gene primer amplification. This table comes from immunoSEQ multiplex PCR, and its TCRdb copy is limited to in-frame clones, with some not included. V, J and clone size are those of that table, while D and trimming were read from the DNA. The table records about 150,000 clones, about 88% of them present only once. Trimming removed 8 bases at V and 1 base at J, with 11 bases between. CDR3 length equals 13 residues. Germline CDR1 is MNHEY and CDR2 is SMNVEV (reference sequence). The chain uses TRBV27 and TRBJ1-1, with D uncertain. The sample taken for sequencing was peripheral blood. The clonotype originates from a man aged 50 to 60 who had recovered from COVID-19. The CDR3 DNA reads as TGTGCCAGCGGGTTTTCAGGGAACACTGAAGCTTTCTTT. The encoded protein is CASGFSGNTEAFF.